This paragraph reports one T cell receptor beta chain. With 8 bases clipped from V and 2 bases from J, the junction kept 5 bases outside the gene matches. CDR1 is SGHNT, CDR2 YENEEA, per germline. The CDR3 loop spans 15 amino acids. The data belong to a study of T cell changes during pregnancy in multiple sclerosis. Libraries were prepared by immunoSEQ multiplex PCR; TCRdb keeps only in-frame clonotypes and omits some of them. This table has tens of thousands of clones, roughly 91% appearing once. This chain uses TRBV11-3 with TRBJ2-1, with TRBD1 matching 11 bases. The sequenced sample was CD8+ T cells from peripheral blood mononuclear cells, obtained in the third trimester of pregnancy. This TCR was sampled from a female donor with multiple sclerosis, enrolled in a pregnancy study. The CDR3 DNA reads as TGTGCCAGCTCGGGGGGACAGGGGGCCTACAATGAGCAGTTCTTC. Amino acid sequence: CASSGGQGAYNEQFF.